A selection of T cell receptor beta chains follows, all from one sample in a study of molecular identifiers for immune sequencing clone quantification. Each CDR3 protein is one row after TCRdb ran MiXCR on the PCR reads. The profile shows hundreds of thousands of distinct CDR3 sequences, roughly 27% of them singletons. The sample taken for sequencing was naive CD8+ T cells from blood, with Jurkat cell RNA spiked in. Every receptor here comes from a human donor in good health. Some libraries in this study had Jurkat cell RNA spiked in. The CDR3 runs from the conserved cysteine through the conserved F or W. Each record gives: J gene, D gene, CDR3 length, clone size, V gene, CDR3 protein, CDR3 DNA. The D gene is left open where the match is weak. Clone size is shown for a subset of rows, as once, few, many or a class of expanded clone.

>TRBJ2-3|TRBD2|15|many|TRBV7-2
CASSPTSGRLDTQYF
TGTGCCAGCAGCCCGACTAGCGGGAGACTGGATACGCAGTATTTT
>TRBJ2-7|-|18|-|TRBV7-7
CASSLDRGSGLLPHEQYF
TGTGCTAGCAGCTTAGATCGGGGGTCAGGGCTCTTACCCCACGAGCAGTACTTC
>TRBJ2-1|TRBD2|15|-|TRBV11-2
CASSLSGGAVNEQFF
TGTGCCAGCAGCCTTAGCGGGGGGGCAGTCAATGAGCAGTTCTTC
>TRBJ2-2|TRBD1|14|few|TRBV2
CASRDRGATGELFF
TGTGCCAGCCGCGACAGGGGGGCCACCGGGGAGCTGTTTTTT
>TRBJ1-2|-|11|-|TRBV6-2/TRBV6-3
CASSYGGGYTF
TGTGCCAGCAGTTATGGGGGAGGCTACACCTTC
>TRBJ2-4|-|14|-|TRBV12-3/TRBV12-4
CAGGEGGAVGVRYF
TGTGCCGGCGGCGAAGGGGGGGCGGTAGGCGTTCGGTACTTC
>TRBJ2-7|TRBD1|14|-|TRBV20-1
CSARDRDREYEQYF
TGCAGTGCTAGAGATCGCGACAGGGAATACGAGCAGTACTTC
>TRBJ2-1|-|16|few|TRBV12-3/TRBV12-4
CASSLTDLQSYNEQFF
TGTGCCAGCAGTTTAACCGACTTGCAATCCTACAATGAGCAGTTCTTC
>TRBJ1-1|TRBD1|16|many|TRBV5-1
CASSLEQGPSSTEAFF
TGCGCCAGCAGCTTGGAACAGGGGCCGAGTTCTACTGAAGCTTTCTTT
>TRBJ2-7|-|16|-|TRBV28
CASSSSPRGSDYAQYF
TGTGCCAGCAGCTCATCCCCTAGAGGGAGCGACTACGCGCAGTACTTC
>TRBJ1-2|-|15|-|TRBV6-5
CASSYDGGGIYGYTF
TGTGCCAGCAGTTACGACGGGGGCGGAATCTATGGCTACACCTTC
>TRBJ2-5|TRBD2|20|many|TRBV25-1
CASSEYRLAGAALYQETQYF
TGTGCCAGCAGTGAATATCGGCTAGCGGGAGCCGCTCTGTACCAAGAGACCCAGTACTTC
>TRBJ2-3|-|17|-|TRBV24-1
CATSGISGGGGTDTQYF
TGTGCCACCAGTGGGATTAGCGGAGGCGGGGGCACAGATACGCAGTATTTT
>TRBJ1-1|-|16|many|TRBV4-3
CASSQETGTQNTEAFF
TGCGCCAGCAGCCAAGAGACCGGGACACAAAACACTGAAGCTTTCTTT
>TRBJ2-7|-|15|many|TRBV4-1
CASSPRERGDYEQYF
TGCGCCAGCAGCCCGCGGGAAAGGGGGGACTACGAGCAGTACTTC
>TRBJ2-3|TRBD2|16|many|TRBV6-5
CARERRGNPSTDTQYF
TGTGCCCGCGAACGGCGGGGGAACCCTAGCACAGATACGCAGTATTTT
>TRBJ2-3|TRBD2|13|few|TRBV20-1
CSATPLAVDTRYF
TGCAGTGCTACGCCACTAGCGGTTGATACGCGGTATTTT
>TRBJ1-4|TRBD1|14|-|TRBV4-2
CASSEYRGPEKLFF
TGTGCCAGCAGCGAATACAGGGGGCCTGAAAAACTGTTTTTT
>TRBJ1-6|-|16|few|TRBV7-9
CASSLPAVGESSPLHF
TGTGCCAGCAGCTTACCCGCAGTGGGGGAAAGTTCACCCCTCCACTTT
>TRBJ1-1|TRBD1|15|-|TRBV6-2/TRBV6-3
CASKGGRSVNTEAFF
TGTGCCAGCAAAGGGGGCAGATCCGTGAACACTGAAGCTTTCTTT
>TRBJ2-1|-|16|few|TRBV28
CASSLARTGGDNEQFF
TGTGCCAGCAGTTTAGCGCGGACAGGAGGGGACAATGAGCAGTTCTTC
>TRBJ1-1|-|14|few|TRBV12-3/TRBV12-4
CASTLAAANTEAFF
TGTGCCAGCACCCTCGCGGCAGCAAACACTGAAGCTTTCTTT
>TRBJ2-5|TRBD2|15|-|TRBV6-1
CASRGLAGVKETQYF
TGTGCCAGCAGAGGACTAGCGGGAGTGAAAGAGACCCAGTACTTC
>TRBJ2-7|TRBD2|16|-|TRBV7-9
CASSAASGSRSYEQYF
TGTGCCAGCAGCGCAGCTAGCGGGTCCCGCTCCTACGAGCAGTACTTC